Listed below are T cell receptor beta chains from one sample, sequenced in a study of PD-L1 blockade in urothelial cancer. TCRdb's table, derived via immunoSEQ multiplex PCR, lists solely in-frame clones and lacks some. The sample comprises some 28,000 clones, around 85% of which are singletons, and roughly 2.1% rests with the top ten. The sequenced sample was PBMCs, obtained around atezolizumab (anti-PD-L1) treatment. The origin of the receptors is a man in his fifties or sixties with urothelial cancer. CDR3s include the opening cysteine and the closing phenylalanine or tryptophan. Fields, in order: clone size, D gene, V gene, J gene, CDR3 DNA, CDR3 protein. A D gene is named only where the DNA matches it firmly. Clone size, where shown, is once, few, many, or a class for clones that have expanded.

NA	NA	TRBV25-1	TRBJ2-5	TGTGCCAGCAGTGTACAGGTAACGGAGACCCAGTACTTC	CASSVQVTETQYF
NA	TRBD2	TRBV6-5	TRBJ2-1	TGTGCCAGCAGTTACGGGTTAGCGGGAGTGGACAATGAGCAGTTCTTC	CASSYGLAGVDNEQFF
NA	NA	TRBV5-1	TRBJ2-1	TGCGCCAGCAGCTTTCTAGCAGATTACAATGAGCAGTTCTTC	CASSFLADYNEQFF
NA	NA	TRBV19	TRBJ2-7	TGTGCCAGTAGTATAGGGCTGACGGAGCTTTGGGAGCAGTACTTC	CASSIGLTELWEQYF
NA	NA	TRBV11-2	TRBJ1-2	TGTGCCAGCAGCCGTGGGCCCGCGGGGGTTTTCTATGGCTACACCTTC	CASSRGPAGVFYGYTF
NA	TRBD1	TRBV5-1	TRBJ1-5	TGCGCCAGCAGCTCCGGGACAGGTAATCAGCCCCAGCATTTT	CASSSGTGNQPQHF
few	NA	TRBV6-5	TRBJ2-5	TGTGCCAGCAGTTACTCGGCGGGGTGGGAGACCCAGTACTTC	CASSYSAGWETQYF
few	TRBD2	TRBV11-2	TRBJ2-7	TGTGCCAGCAGCCCCGATCGGGAGGGAGGAAGATACGAGCAGTACTTC	CASSPDREGGRYEQYF
few	TRBD1	TRBV27	TRBJ1-1	TGTGCCAGCAGTTTAAGCGGACAGGGGGGTGAAGCTTTCTTT	CASSLSGQGGEAFF
NA	TRBD1	TRBV10-3	TRBJ2-1	TGTGCCATCAGTGAGTCGACCCAGGGACAGGGGATTTCTGATGAGCAGTTCTTC	CAISESTQGQGISDEQFF
NA	TRBD1	TRBV5-1	TRBJ2-7	TGCGCCAGCAGCTTTCTACCGGGACAGACCAACGAGCAGTACTTC	CASSFLPGQTNEQYF
NA	NA	TRBV6-6	TRBJ1-1	TGTGCCACCCACGGGGGGCCTATGAACACTGAAGCTTTCTTT	CATHGGPMNTEAFF
NA	TRBD2	TRBV6-5	TRBJ2-7	TGTGCCAGCAGTTACTCTTTGCGGGAGACCTCCTACGAGCAGTACTTC	CASSYSLRETSYEQYF
NA	NA	TRBV5-1	TRBJ2-5	TGCGCCAGCAGCACACAAGAGACCCAGTACTTC	CASSTQETQYF
NA	TRBD1	TRBV5-1	TRBJ2-5	TGCGCCAGCAGCTTGGATGTCAGGGGGCGCTCGGAGACCCAGTACTTC	CASSLDVRGRSETQYF
NA	NA	TRBV7-9	TRBJ2-7	TGTGCCAGCAGCTTTGGGGAGGACGAGCAGTACTTC	CASSFGEDEQYF
NA	NA	TRBV7-2	TRBJ1-5	TGTGCCAGCAGCATTTCAGGGACAAACAATCAGCCCCAGCATTTT	CASSISGTNNQPQHF
NA	TRBD1	TRBV27	TRBJ1-1	TGTGCCAGCAGTCTATCCGACAGGGGAAGGACTGAAGCTTTCTTT	CASSLSDRGRTEAFF
NA	TRBD1	TRBV2	TRBJ1-5	TGTGCCAGCACCGGGACAGGCCCCAATCAGCCCCAGCATTTT	CASTGTGPNQPQHF
few	NA	TRBV7-9	TRBJ1-1	TGTGCCAGCAGCCCAGACGGGGAGTGGGCTGAAGCTTTCTTT	CASSPDGEWAEAFF
few	TRBD1	TRBV6-6	TRBJ1-5	TGTGCCAGCAGTTGGGGACAGTCTAGCAATCAGCCCCAGCATTTT	CASSWGQSSNQPQHF
NA	NA	TRBV7-3	TRBJ2-7	TGTGCCAGCAGCTTAGCGGCCTCCTACGAGCAGTACTTC	CASSLAASYEQYF
NA	NA	TRBV7-3	TRBJ1-1	TGTGCCAGCAGCTCCGGACAGCCGAACACTGAAGCTTTCTTT	CASSSGQPNTEAFF
NA	NA	TRBV15	TRBJ1-5	TGTGCCACCAGCAGGACAGGCGTCGGTCAGCCCCAGCATTTT	CATSRTGVGQPQHF
NA	NA	TRBV7-8	TRBJ2-3	TGTGCCAGCAGCTTAGCGCCCGGGAAGAACACAGATACGCAGTATTTT	CASSLAPGKNTDTQYF
NA	NA	TRBV7-9	TRBJ1-3	TGTGCCAGCAGCTTAGGCCTCTGGACTGCCTCTGGAAACACCATATATTTT	CASSLGLWTASGNTIYF
NA	TRBD2	TRBV14	TRBJ2-7	TGTGCCAGCAGCCCATCTGAATCGAGCGGGAGAGGGAACGAGCAGTACTTC	CASSPSESSGRGNEQYF
NA	NA	TRBV2	TRBJ1-1	TGTGCCAGCACCCCGTTGGACAGGAACACTGAAGCTTTCTTT	CASTPLDRNTEAFF
NA	NA	TRBV5-1	TRBJ2-3	TGCGCCAGCAGCTTGGGTGTAGCTAGCACAGATACGCAGTATTTT	CASSLGVASTDTQYF
NA	NA	TRBV5-4	TRBJ2-5	TGTGCCAGCAGCTTGGCGCGAGCGGGCGCGCGAAAGACCCAGTACTTC	CASSLARAGARKTQYF
once	TRBD1	TRBV5-1	TRBJ2-6	TGCGCCAGCAGCTTGAGGGGACAGGGGGCATATGGGGCCAACGTCCTGACTTTC	CASSLRGQGAYGANVLTF
NA	TRBD1	TRBV18	TRBJ1-1	TGTGCCAGCTCCCCCGATAAAACAGGGGGTGAAGCTTTCTTT	CASSPDKTGGEAFF
NA	TRBD1	TRBV12-5	TRBJ2-7	TGTGCTAGTGGTGGGTCTGGACAGGGGTACGAGCAGTACTTC	CASGGSGQGYEQYF
NA	TRBD1	TRBV30	TRBJ2-2	TGTGCCTGGAGCCGGGACAGCCCCACCGGGGAGCTGTTTTTT	CAWSRDSPTGELFF
NA	TRBD1	TRBV11-1	TRBJ2-7	TGTGCCAGCAGCCAAGGGACAGGGAGGGCCTACGAGCAGTACTTC	CASSQGTGRAYEQYF
once	TRBD2	TRBV10-3	TRBJ2-3	TGTGCCATCAGTGAGCCTCTGGGACTAGCGGGGTCAGATACGCAGTATTTT	CAISEPLGLAGSDTQYF
NA	TRBD2	TRBV27	TRBJ2-7	TGTGCCAGCAGTAGTCTAGCGGGAGGCTACGAGCAGTACTTC	CASSSLAGGYEQYF